This T cell receptor (beta chain) was sequenced in a study of blood T cell repertoires in COVID-19. Study overall: Samples representing acute and convalescent COVID-19 were sourced from the United States, Italy and Spain. Nucleic acid was either cDNA or gDNA, and it came from T cells, B-cell-depleted T cells, or PBMCs.

This clone occurred once. V gave up 0 bases and J gave up 4 bases; unmatched junction bases: 5. Looked up from germline, CDR1 is KGHSH and CDR2 is LQKENI. The CDR3 spans 15 residues. Original data processing: Reference gene primer amplification gave estimated nucleated cell counts. TCRdb keeps only in-frame clones here, not all; method: immunoSEQ multiplex PCR. V and J calls and clone size come straight from that table; D and trimming were deduced from the DNA. This sample has 200,000 to 300,000 clones; over 80% occur once, and the top ten carry roughly 2%. The sample was peripheral blood. The clonotype originates from a man between 25 and 39 years old who had recovered from COVID-19. This chain uses TRBV18 with TRBJ1-1, with 7 nucleotides matching TRBD1. This CDR3 reads CASSPPDRAGTEAFF. The CDR3, as DNA: TGTGCCAGCTCACCACCTGACAGGGCGGGCACTGAAGCTTTCTTT.